This TCR beta chain was captured in a study of T cells in Graves' hyperthyroidism and ophthalmopathy. Whole-study results and caveats: Most expanded thyroid clonotypes above 0.001 also appeared in blood.

There were TCR beta CDR3 regions amplified from RNA transcripts. HTBI primers were the set used in a first-round RT-PCR of the TCR CDR3. TCRdb ran MiXCR on the multiplex PCR reads and lists one entry per CDR3 protein. The sample has over 550,000 distinct CDR3 sequences; approximately 16% are singletons. The germline gives CDR1 DFQATT, CDR2 SNEGSKA (reference sequence). This CDR3 is 15 amino acids long. Regarding this clonotype: The target antigen is unknown. One junction end does not reproduce the germline sequence, and a read error may be involved.

Sequencing used blood. The sequence derives from a young woman with Graves' hyperthyroidism. V is TRBV20-1 and J is TRBJ2-7, with D possibly being TRBD2 (6 bases). DNA for the CDR3: TGCAGTGCTAGAGATGTTAAACGGGAGCCCTACGAGCCGTACTTC. Amino acid sequence: CSARDVKREPYEPYF.